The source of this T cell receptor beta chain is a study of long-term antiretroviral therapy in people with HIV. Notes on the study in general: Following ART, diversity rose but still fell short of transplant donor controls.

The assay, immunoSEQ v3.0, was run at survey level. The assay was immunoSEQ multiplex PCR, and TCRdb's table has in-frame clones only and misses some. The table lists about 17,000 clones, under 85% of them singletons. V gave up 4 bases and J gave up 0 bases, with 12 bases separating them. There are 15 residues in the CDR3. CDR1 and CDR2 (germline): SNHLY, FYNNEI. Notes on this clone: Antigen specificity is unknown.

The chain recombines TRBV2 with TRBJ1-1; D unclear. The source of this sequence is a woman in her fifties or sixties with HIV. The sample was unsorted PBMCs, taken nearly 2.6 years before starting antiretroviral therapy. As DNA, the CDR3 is TGTGCCAGCAGTGTCCAGGAGCCAATGAACACTGAAGCTTTCTTT. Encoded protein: CASSVQEPMNTEAFF.